A single sample gave rise to the 10 T cell receptor beta chains below, sequenced in a study of human T cells and chemical hapten exposure. TCRdb re-derived calls from the RACE reads in MiXCR, one entry per CDR3 protein. The sample includes 100,000 to 150,000 distinct CDR3 sequences, about 13% of them seen just once. Documented time point: pre-sensitization, week 0. Indicated treatment: therapeutic diphenylcyclopropenone sensitization with weekly scalp DPC. Sequenced here: whole blood, sampled in connection with sensitization to the hapten diphenylcyclopropenone (DPC). These TCRs come from a woman between 18 and 29 years old with alopecia areata. Some clones in this sample may be carry-over from other donors' samples.

V is TRBV20-1 and J is TRBJ1-4; D ambiguous. Trimming took 4 bases from V and 4 from J, leaving 10 bases between them. The germline gives CDR1 DFQATT, CDR2 SNEGSKA (reference sequence). The CDR3 runs to 13 residues. The CDR3 coding sequence is TGCAGTGCTACGCCCAACCTTAATGAAAAACTGTTTTTT. Protein product: CSATPNLNEKLFF.

This clonotype was picked up a small number of times. The genes are TRBV12-2 and TRBJ2-7. TRBV12-2 represents a pseudogene. CDR3 length: 16 residues. CDR3 nucleotides: TGTGCAAGTCGCTTAGTCCGAGTAGGGAAACCCTACGAGCAGTACTTC. It specifies CASRLVRVGKPYEQYF.

The chain carries TRBV20-1 and TRBJ2-1, with 8 bases identical to TRBD2. V lost 6 bases, J lost 4 bases, and 8 bases stayed unmatched. This CDR3 is 14 amino acids long. The germline gives CDR1 DFQATT, CDR2 SNEGSKA (reference sequence). The CDR3 is CSALLAGFYNEQFF. CDR3 coding DNA: TGCAGTGCCCTTTTAGCGGGGTTTTACAATGAGCAGTTCTTC.

This clonotype was seen only a few times. The rearrangement links TRBV15 to TRBJ2-5; no firm D call. Trimming removed 3 bases at V and 5 bases at J, with 10 bases between. Germline CDR1 is LNHNV and CDR2 is YYDKDF (reference sequence). The CDR3 runs 13 residues. The CDR3 here is CATSRKVLETQYF. DNA of the CDR3: TGTGCCACCAGCAGGAAAGTTTTGGAGACCCAGTACTTC. Filled out from reference TRBV15 and TRBJ2-5, the complete variable domain reads DAMVIQNPRYQVTQFGKPVTLSCSQTLNHNVMYWYQQKSSQAPKLLFHYYDKDFNNEADTPDNFQSRRPNTSFCFLDIRSPGLGDTAMYLCATSRKVLETQYFGPGTRLLVL.

On this clonotype itself: It is unclear where the CDR3 begins or ends on the DNA, so no DNA is shown, and the CDR3 is as TCRdb lists it. The genes are TRBV27 and TRBJ1-5; the DNA was not used to check the table's D call, TRBD1. The germline gives CDR1 MNHEY, CDR2 SMNVEV (reference sequence). The CDR3 is 16 amino acids long, termini counted. The CDR3 spells CASSFRARGVNQPQHF.

The gene calls are TRBV30 and TRBJ2-3; maybe TRBD1 (6 bases). CDR1 and CDR2 from the germline V gene are GTSNPN and SVGIG (reference sequence). Between the trimmed V and J ends, which lost 0 bases and 0 bases, there was a span of 10 bases. The CDR3 spans 15 residues. As DNA, the CDR3 is TGTGCCTGGAGTGTAGGCACAGGGAGCACAGATACGCAGTATTTT. Its protein is CAWSVGTGSTDTQYF.

Remarks on this clonotype: Compared with germline, one end of the junction differs, possibly owing to a read error. The rearrangement links TRBV20-1 to TRBJ2-7, with TRBD2 identical over 10 bases. CDR3 size: 14 residues. Per the germline V gene, CDR1 is DFQATT and CDR2 is SNEGSKA (reference sequence). The CDR3 is CSASVTSGTYEQNF. The DNA of the CDR3 is TGCAGTGCTAGCGTAACTAGCGGGACCTACGAGCAGAACTTC.

Many counts were recorded for this clonotype. The V gene is TRBV7-9, the J gene TRBJ1-1; D unclear. This CDR3 region has 12 residues. The germline V gene has CDR1 SEHNR and CDR2 FQNEAQ (reference sequence). The CDR3: CAGWAPKPEAFF. The DNA for the CDR3 is TGTGCTGGGTGGGCACCCAAACCTGAAGCTTTCTTT.

J is TRBJ1-5 and V is TRBV24-1, with D possibly matching TRBD1 (5 bases). Germline V gene sequence: CDR1 KGHDR, CDR2 SFDVKD. This CDR3 has 13 amino acids. Trimming cost V 3 bases and J 4 bases, with 6 bases left between them. DNA for the CDR3: TGTGCCACCAGTGATCGGGGGAATCAGCCCCAGCATTTT. Amino acid sequence: CATSDRGNQPQHF.

This clonotype was counted a few times. The rearrangement joins TRBV20-1 to TRBJ2-5, with D unresolved. There are 11 residues in the CDR3. Trimming took 3 bases from V and 5 from J, leaving 7 bases between them. Looked up from germline, CDR1 is DFQATT and CDR2 is SNEGSKA (reference sequence). The CDR3 DNA follows: TGCAGTGCTAGCGCCCCCGAGACCCAGTACTTC. The encoded protein is CSASAPETQYF.